These 23 T cell receptor beta chains were all obtained from the same sample, sequenced in a study of blood T cell repertoires in COVID-19. Profiling relied on immunoSEQ multiplex PCR, and the TCRdb table lists in-frame clones only, not all of them. The sample includes around 50,000 clones, 85% to 90% of them seen just once. Sequencing input: peripheral blood. The origin of the receptors is a man aged 50-60 years with active COVID-19.

For this clone: Sequence at one end of the junction differs from germline and may be a read error. The chain has TRBV29-1 and TRBJ1-2; 11 bases agree with TRBD1. The germline V gene has CDR1 SQVTM and CDR2 ANQGSEA. The CDR3 contains 15 residues. Here the CDR3 reads CSVLRTGGYGYDYTF. The CDR3 bases are TGCAGCGTTCTCCGGACAGGGGGCTATGGCTATGACTACACCTTC.

V gene TRBV6-6 combines with J gene TRBJ1-4; 9 bases are a match to TRBD1. With 5 bases clipped from V and 8 bases from J, the junction kept 3 bases outside the gene matches. Germline V CDR1 and CDR2: MNHNY, SVGAGI (reference sequence). The CDR3 is 13 amino acids. The CDR3 reads CASSRGQGEKLFF. CDR3 DNA sequence: TGTGCCAGCAGTCGGGGACAGGGAGAAAAACTGTTTTTT.

The table lists this clone with a count of one. This chain's CDR3 is CASGTGLGEQYF. CDR3 nucleotide sequence: TGTGCCAGCGGGACAGGGTTGGGCGAGCAGTACTTC. The V and J genes are TRBV5-6 and TRBJ2-7; 9 bases fit TRBD1. This CDR3 has 12 residues. The V and J ends lost 7 bases and 6 bases, in that order; junction bases with no gene match: 5. Germline CDR1 SGHDT, CDR2 YYEEEE.

The chain recombines TRBV6-5 with TRBJ1-1, with TRBD1 matching 9 bases. Unmatched junction bases numbered 6, after V lost 9 bases and J lost 1 base. The germline gives CDR1 MNHEY, CDR2 SVGAGI. The CDR3 totals 14 residues. CDR3 in DNA: TGTGCCAGTAACCCGGGACAGGGGAACACTGAAGCTTTCTTT. Translation gives CASNPGQGNTEAFF.

The chain uses TRBV28 and TRBJ2-2, with D possibly TRBD1 on 5 matching bases. Trimming removed 3 bases from V and 5 bases from J, with 10 bases in between. The CDR3 runs to 14 residues. Germline V CDR1 and CDR2: MDHEN, SYDVKM. CDR3 in amino acids: CASSFAQGTGELFF. The CDR3 bases are TGTGCCAGCAGTTTCGCTCAGGGAACCGGGGAGCTGTTTTTT.

The chain links TRBV7-3 to TRBJ2-1; 8 positions agree with TRBD2. Germline V gene sequence: CDR1 SGHTA, CDR2 FQGTGA. Trimming removed 2 bases from V and 9 bases from J; junction bases left unmatched: 3. The CDR3 is made up of 13 amino acids. The CDR3 nucleotides are TGTGCCAGCAGCTTAGGGAGCGGGGGTGAGCAGTTCTTC. It codes for CASSLGSGGEQFF.

This chain connects TRBV7-9 to TRBJ1-5; D is ambiguous. The CDR3 extends over 12 amino acids. The V and J ends lost 5 bases and 5 bases respectively, with 7 bases between them. Germline V gives CDR1 SEHNR, CDR2 FQNEAQ (reference sequence). The CDR3 bases are TGTGCCAGCAGCGAGTCCTATCAGCCCCAGCATTTT. Encoded protein: CASSESYQPQHF.

This chain connects TRBV7-3 to TRBJ2-3, with D perhaps TRBD1 (6 bases). Trimming pared 6 bases from V and 5 bases from J, leaving 18 bases between. Germline V CDR1 and CDR2: SGHTA, FQGTGA. The CDR3 sequence is 15 residues long. The CDR3, as DNA: TGTGCCAGCAGTCTCCCGGGGTCAGGGGTAGATACGCAGTATTTT. Amino acids: CASSLPGSGVDTQYF. Based on the CDR3 plus reference TRBV7-3 and TRBJ2-3, the full variable domain is GAGVSQTPSNKVTEKGKYVELRCDPISGHTALYWYRQSLGQGPEFLIYFQGTGAADDSGLPNDRFFAVRPEGSVSTLKIQRTERGDSAVYLCASSLPGSGVDTQYFGPGTRLTVL.

In its sample, this clone was seen a few times. The chain has TRBV9 and TRBJ1-5; 12 bases align to TRBD1. Germline V CDR1 and CDR2: SGDLS, YYNGEE. The CDR3 is made up of 17 amino acids. Trimming cost V 2 bases and J 6 bases; bases outside gene matches: 9. The CDR3 loop reads CASSVSGTGGAGQPQHF. The CDR3 coding sequence is TGTGCCAGCAGCGTGTCCGGGACAGGGGGCGCGGGTCAGCCCCAGCATTTT.

This chain joins TRBV6-1 and TRBJ1-2, with D possibly TRBD1 on 6 matching bases. The CDR3 consists of 16 residues. The germline V gene encodes CDR1 MNHNS and CDR2 SASEGT. V lost 3 bases, J lost 4 bases, and 18 bases lay in between. CDR3 amino acids: CASSELTGPRGYGYTF. The DNA for the CDR3 is TGTGCCAGCAGTGAGTTGACAGGCCCCCGGGGCTATGGCTACACCTTC.

The genes are TRBV2 and TRBJ2-1, with 8 bases that match TRBD2. CDR3 length equals 17 residues. The germline gives CDR1 SNHLY, CDR2 FYNNEI. Losses at the gene ends were 4 bases for V and 6 bases for J; bases not matched to a gene: 14. CDR3 sequence: CASSVSQGAGEGNEQFF. The CDR3 DNA is TGTGCCAGCAGTGTTTCACAGGGAGCGGGAGAGGGCAATGAGCAGTTCTTC.

V gene TRBV7-2 combines with J gene TRBJ2-3, with 8 nucleotides matching TRBD2. The CDR3 runs 15 residues. CDR1 is SGHTA, CDR2 FQGNSA, per germline. Trimming took 1 base from V and 6 from J; bases not matched to a gene: 6. The CDR3 loop reads CASSLVGGGRDTQYF. The CDR3 coding sequence is TGTGCCAGCAGCTTAGTAGGCGGGGGGCGGGATACGCAGTATTTT.

The V gene is TRBV12-3 or TRBV12-4, the J gene TRBJ1-2; TRBD1 might be the D (6 bases). Trimming stripped 5 bases from V and 6 bases from J, with 10 bases between. There are 12 residues in the CDR3. CDR3 residues: CASSAQGHGYTF. The CDR3 DNA follows: TGTGCCAGCAGTGCACAGGGCCATGGCTACACCTTC.

The rearrangement uses TRBV6-5 and TRBJ2-1, with D possibly matching TRBD2 (5 bases). Per the germline V gene, CDR1 is MNHEY and CDR2 is SVGAGI. The ends were cut back, 0 bases at V and 5 bases at J, with 14 bases in the middle. This CDR3 comprises 16 residues. CDR3 in DNA: TGTGCCAGCAGTTACTCCATCGGGAACATCAACAATGAGCAGTTCTTC. It yields the protein CASSYSIGNINNEQFF.

The rearrangement joins TRBV10-3 to TRBJ2-3, with 10 bases lining up with TRBD2. Losses at the gene ends were 10 bases for V and 1 base for J; bases not matched to a gene: 5. Germline V lookup: CDR1 ENHRY, CDR2 SYGVKD. The length of the CDR3 is 14 residues. CDR3 sequence: CATGGTSGTDTQYF. The CDR3 nucleotides read TGTGCCACAGGCGGGACTAGCGGCACAGATACGCAGTATTTT.

The sample holds one count of this clone. This rearrangement joins TRBV4-1 to TRBJ2-3; 10 nucleotides match TRBD2. Germline V gene sequence: CDR1 MGHRA, CDR2 YSYEKL. The V segment lost 3 bases and the J segment 1 base; nucleotides outside the gene matches: 7. CDR3 size: 17 residues. CDR3: CASSQPHGLAGTDTQYF. The CDR3 bases are TGCGCCAGCAGCCAGCCCCACGGACTAGCGGGCACAGATACGCAGTATTTT.

This clone is a singleton in its sample. V is TRBV3-1 (or the pseudogene TRBV3-2) and J is TRBJ2-5; 9 bases are a match to TRBD1. CDR3 size: 18 residues. J gave up 1 base and V 7 bases, and 16 bases lay outside the gene matches. CDR1 and CDR2 (germline): LGHDT, YNNKEL (reference sequence). The CDR3, as DNA: TGTGCCAGCACCAAACCCCCGGCCGGGACAGGGATCCAAGAGACCCAGTACTTC. Its protein is CASTKPPAGTGIQETQYF.

The V gene is TRBV11-2, the J gene TRBJ2-1, with 9 bases lining up with TRBD2. The CDR3 loop spans 18 amino acids. V gave up 1 base and J gave up 5 bases; unmatched junction bases: 12. The V gene's germline CDR1 is SGHAT and CDR2 FQNNGV. The CDR3 region is CASSLVLQSGLADNEQFF. The CDR3 coding sequence is TGTGCCAGCAGCTTAGTCCTTCAGTCGGGACTAGCCGACAATGAGCAGTTCTTC. Supplemented by reference TRBV11-2 and TRBJ2-1, the full variable domain reads EAGVAQSPRYKIIEKRQSVAFWCNPISGHATLYWYQQILGQGPKLLIQFQNNGVVDDSQLPKDRFSAERLKGVDSTLKIQPAKLEDSAVYLCASSLVLQSGLADNEQFFGPGTRLTVL.

This chain joins TRBV6-5 and TRBJ1-2; no reliable D call. Germline CDR1 and CDR2: MNHEY and SVGAGI. The germline V and J ends were trimmed by 6 bases and 5 bases, with 13 bases remaining between them. The CDR3 has 13 residues. In DNA form, the CDR3 reads TGTGCCAGCAGGACACCCGGCGAGTATGGCTACACCTTC. Its protein is CASRTPGEYGYTF.

The rearrangement joins TRBV4-1 to TRBJ2-1, with 11 nucleotides matching TRBD2. With 1 base clipped from V and 2 bases from J, the junction kept 7 bases outside the gene matches. CDR3 length: 18 residues. Germline CDR1 is MGHRA and CDR2 is YSYEKL. CDR3 protein: CASSQVDMGLAAYNEQFF. CDR3 DNA: TGCGCCAGCAGCCAAGTTGATATGGGACTAGCGGCCTACAATGAGCAGTTCTTC.

This clone ranks as medium-sized. V gene TRBV9 combines with J gene TRBJ1-5; 8 bases agree with TRBD1. The length of the CDR3 is 13 residues. Trimming at V came to 0 bases and at J to 7 bases, leaving 0 bases not matched to a gene. From germline, CDR1 is SGDLS and CDR2 YYNGEE. The CDR3 reads CASSVAGGQPQHF. CDR3 nucleotides: TGTGCCAGCAGCGTAGCAGGGGGCCAGCCCCAGCATTTT.

V and J are TRBV6-2 or TRBV6-3 and TRBJ1-6; 9 nucleotides agree with TRBD1. The CDR3 is 15 residues long. With 5 bases clipped from V and 8 bases from J, the junction kept 7 bases outside the gene matches. Germline CDR1 MNHEY, CDR2 SVGEGT. The CDR3 coding sequence is TGTGCCAGCAGTCCACACCGGGACAGGGATTCACCCCTCCACTTT. Translated, it gives CASSPHRDRDSPLHF.

The gene calls are TRBV10-3 and TRBJ2-6; 7 bases are shared with TRBD1. Looked up from germline, CDR1 is ENHRY and CDR2 is SYGVKD. There are 13 residues in the CDR3. V shed 9 bases, J shed 3 bases, and the junction held 2 bases outside the gene matches. The CDR3 here is CAITGVGANVLTF. In DNA form, the CDR3 reads TGTGCCATAACAGGGGTTGGGGCCAACGTCCTGACTTTC.